The 11 T cell receptor beta chains given below trace back to one sample, sequenced in a study of beta chain features in type 1 diabetes. Study observations and caveats: Type 1 diabetes patients had TCRB CDR3s that were shorter (moderately but significantly so) in all four CD4+ subsets.

Every isolated RNA sample was fully reverse transcribed, so sequencing captured expressed TCRB transcripts. TCRdb's table, derived via immunoSEQ multiplex PCR, lists solely in-frame clones and lacks some. The data contain around 690,000 clones, 12% of them singletons. The antigens of these receptors remain unknown. Sequencing was performed on naive CD4+ T cells from blood. These receptor sequences come from a man aged 25-45 years with type 1 diabetes.

The J gene is TRBJ2-4, the V gene TRBV4-3; D may be TRBD1 or TRBD2 (5 bases each). Germline values: CDR1 LGHNA, CDR2 YSLEER. V lost 2 bases and J lost 1, with 15 bases in between. There are 17 residues in the CDR3. Here the CDR3 reads CASSQSGPEGAKNIQYF. The CDR3 bases are TGCGCCAGCAGCCAATCCGGACCCGAGGGGGCCAAAAACATTCAGTACTTC.

The chain employs TRBV4-3 and TRBJ1-4; a possible D gene is TRBD1 (5 bases). The CDR3 sequence is 17 residues long. Trimming cost V 1 base and J 6 bases, with 18 bases left between them. Per germline, CDR1 LGHNA and CDR2 YSLEER. The CDR3 nucleotides read TGCGCCAGCAGCCAAGTGGCGAGGGGAGTCCCCCATGAAAAACTGTTTTTT. Its translation is CASSQVARGVPHEKLFF.

This clone was recorded a few times. The chain uses TRBV27 and TRBJ2-7, with no clear D. V lost 3 bases and J lost 2, with 11 bases in between. This CDR3 has 14 residues. The germline CDR1 and CDR2 sequences are MNHEY and SMNVEV (reference sequence). The CDR3 sequence is CASSLAPITYEQYF. The CDR3 DNA is TGTGCCAGCAGTTTGGCTCCGATTACCTACGAGCAGTACTTC.

The table lists this clone with a few counts. The CDR3 sequence is CASSAPGGTVPQYF. The CDR3 DNA sequence: TGTGCCAGCAGCGCTCCAGGGGGAACGGTTCCCCAGTACTTC. The chain is built from TRBV7-2 and TRBJ2-5; TRBD1 matches 7 bases. The CDR3 is 14 amino acids. V lost 5 bases and J lost 9; bases outside the gene matches: 12. Per the germline V gene, CDR1 is SGHTA and CDR2 is FQGNSA.

There are a few counts of this clone. The chain has TRBV7-9 and TRBJ1-2, with no clear D. CDR1 and CDR2 (germline): SEHNR, FQNEAQ (reference sequence). CDR3 length: 13 amino acids. Trimming took 8 bases from V and 3 from J, leaving 13 bases between them. The CDR3 region is CASSPQSDYGYTF. The CDR3 coding sequence is TGTGCCAGCTCCCCACAGTCTGACTATGGCTACACCTTC.

The chain combines TRBV7-2 with TRBJ2-1, with 10 nucleotides matching TRBD2. This CDR3 comprises 16 residues. Germline values: CDR1 SGHTA, CDR2 FQGNSA. Unmatched junction bases numbered 7, after V lost 5 bases and J lost 3 bases. CDR3 in amino acids: CASSPEASGGYNEQFF. The CDR3 DNA reads TGTGCCAGCAGCCCAGAGGCTAGCGGGGGCTACAATGAGCAGTTCTTC. Using reference TRBV7-2 and TRBJ2-1 for the parts outside the CDR3, the full variable domain is GAGVSQSPSNKVTEKGKDVELRCDPISGHTALYWYRQSLGQGLEFLIYFQGNSAPDKSGLPSDRFSAERTGGSVSTLTIQRTQQEDSAVYLCASSPEASGGYNEQFFGPGTRLTVL.

This clone showed up just a few times. The J gene is TRBJ2-3, the V gene TRBV5-1; D ambiguous. Germline V gene lookup returns CDR1 SGHRS and CDR2 YFSETQ. Trimming took off 1 base at V and 8 bases at J, with 14 bases between the two ends. CDR3 length equals 14 residues. The chain's CDR3 is CASSLWADGATQYF. The CDR3 nucleotides are TGCGCCAGCAGCTTGTGGGCTGACGGCGCTACGCAGTATTTT.

The table lists this clone with a few counts. V and J are TRBV29-1 and TRBJ2-5; no clear D. Per germline, CDR1 SQVTM and CDR2 ANQGSEA. The CDR3 runs 15 residues. V was clipped by 2 bases and J by 5 bases, with 18 bases between them. DNA of the CDR3: TGCAGCGTTGAAAAGCAGCTCCTTCTCGGGGAGACCCAGTACTTC. Translating it yields CSVEKQLLLGETQYF. The full variable domain, in which reference TRBV29-1 and TRBJ2-5 provide the parts outside the CDR3, is SAVISQKPSRDICQRGTSLTIQCQVDSQVTMMFWYRQQPGQSLTLIATANQGSEATYESGFVIDKFPISRPNLTFSTLTVSNMSPEDSSIYLCSVEKQLLLGETQYFGPGTRLLVL.

The J gene is TRBJ1-2, the V gene TRBV9, with D perhaps matching TRBD1 (6 bases). Trimming stripped 4 bases from V and 6 bases from J, with 16 bases between. CDR1 SGDLS and CDR2 YYNGEE come from the germline V gene. The CDR3 is 14 residues long. The CDR3, as DNA: TGTGCCAGCAGCCCTTCCAGGGGTGAGAATGGCTACACCTTC. This gives the protein CASSPSRGENGYTF.

V is TRBV30 and J is TRBJ2-5; TRBD1 aligns across 9 bases. This CDR3 has 13 residues. Germline V gives CDR1 GTSNPN, CDR2 SVGIG (reference sequence). V gave up 4 bases and J gave up 6 bases; unmatched junction bases: 6. The CDR3 coding sequence is TGTGCCTGGAAGGGACAGGGATTACAGACCCAGTACTTC. Amino acid sequence: CAWKGQGLQTQYF.

This clone has only a few counts. The rearrangement joins TRBV30 to TRBJ1-6, with a tentative D call TRBD1 (6 bases). V lost 3 bases to trimming and J lost 8 bases, with 17 bases between them. This CDR3 has 15 residues. Germline loops: CDR1 GTSNPN, CDR2 SVGIG (reference sequence). DNA of the CDR3: TGTGCCTGGAGGACCCGGACAGTCGGCGATTCACCCCTCCACTTT. The encoded protein is CAWRTRTVGDSPLHF.